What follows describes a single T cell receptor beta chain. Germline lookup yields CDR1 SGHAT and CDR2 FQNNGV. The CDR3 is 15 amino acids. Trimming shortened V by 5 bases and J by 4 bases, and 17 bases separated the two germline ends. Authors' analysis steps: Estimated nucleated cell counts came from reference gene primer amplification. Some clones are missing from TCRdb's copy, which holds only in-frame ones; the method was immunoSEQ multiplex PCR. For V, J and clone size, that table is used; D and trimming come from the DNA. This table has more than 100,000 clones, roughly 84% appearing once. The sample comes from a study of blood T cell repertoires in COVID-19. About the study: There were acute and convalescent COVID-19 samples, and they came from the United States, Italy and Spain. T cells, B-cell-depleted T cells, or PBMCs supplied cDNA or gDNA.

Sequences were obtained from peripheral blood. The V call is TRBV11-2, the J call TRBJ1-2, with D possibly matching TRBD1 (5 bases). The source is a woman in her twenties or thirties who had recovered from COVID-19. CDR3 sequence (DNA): TGTGCCAGCAGCCCGGGAGGCGCAGGGATCTATGGCTACACCTTC. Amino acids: CASSPGGAGIYGYTF.